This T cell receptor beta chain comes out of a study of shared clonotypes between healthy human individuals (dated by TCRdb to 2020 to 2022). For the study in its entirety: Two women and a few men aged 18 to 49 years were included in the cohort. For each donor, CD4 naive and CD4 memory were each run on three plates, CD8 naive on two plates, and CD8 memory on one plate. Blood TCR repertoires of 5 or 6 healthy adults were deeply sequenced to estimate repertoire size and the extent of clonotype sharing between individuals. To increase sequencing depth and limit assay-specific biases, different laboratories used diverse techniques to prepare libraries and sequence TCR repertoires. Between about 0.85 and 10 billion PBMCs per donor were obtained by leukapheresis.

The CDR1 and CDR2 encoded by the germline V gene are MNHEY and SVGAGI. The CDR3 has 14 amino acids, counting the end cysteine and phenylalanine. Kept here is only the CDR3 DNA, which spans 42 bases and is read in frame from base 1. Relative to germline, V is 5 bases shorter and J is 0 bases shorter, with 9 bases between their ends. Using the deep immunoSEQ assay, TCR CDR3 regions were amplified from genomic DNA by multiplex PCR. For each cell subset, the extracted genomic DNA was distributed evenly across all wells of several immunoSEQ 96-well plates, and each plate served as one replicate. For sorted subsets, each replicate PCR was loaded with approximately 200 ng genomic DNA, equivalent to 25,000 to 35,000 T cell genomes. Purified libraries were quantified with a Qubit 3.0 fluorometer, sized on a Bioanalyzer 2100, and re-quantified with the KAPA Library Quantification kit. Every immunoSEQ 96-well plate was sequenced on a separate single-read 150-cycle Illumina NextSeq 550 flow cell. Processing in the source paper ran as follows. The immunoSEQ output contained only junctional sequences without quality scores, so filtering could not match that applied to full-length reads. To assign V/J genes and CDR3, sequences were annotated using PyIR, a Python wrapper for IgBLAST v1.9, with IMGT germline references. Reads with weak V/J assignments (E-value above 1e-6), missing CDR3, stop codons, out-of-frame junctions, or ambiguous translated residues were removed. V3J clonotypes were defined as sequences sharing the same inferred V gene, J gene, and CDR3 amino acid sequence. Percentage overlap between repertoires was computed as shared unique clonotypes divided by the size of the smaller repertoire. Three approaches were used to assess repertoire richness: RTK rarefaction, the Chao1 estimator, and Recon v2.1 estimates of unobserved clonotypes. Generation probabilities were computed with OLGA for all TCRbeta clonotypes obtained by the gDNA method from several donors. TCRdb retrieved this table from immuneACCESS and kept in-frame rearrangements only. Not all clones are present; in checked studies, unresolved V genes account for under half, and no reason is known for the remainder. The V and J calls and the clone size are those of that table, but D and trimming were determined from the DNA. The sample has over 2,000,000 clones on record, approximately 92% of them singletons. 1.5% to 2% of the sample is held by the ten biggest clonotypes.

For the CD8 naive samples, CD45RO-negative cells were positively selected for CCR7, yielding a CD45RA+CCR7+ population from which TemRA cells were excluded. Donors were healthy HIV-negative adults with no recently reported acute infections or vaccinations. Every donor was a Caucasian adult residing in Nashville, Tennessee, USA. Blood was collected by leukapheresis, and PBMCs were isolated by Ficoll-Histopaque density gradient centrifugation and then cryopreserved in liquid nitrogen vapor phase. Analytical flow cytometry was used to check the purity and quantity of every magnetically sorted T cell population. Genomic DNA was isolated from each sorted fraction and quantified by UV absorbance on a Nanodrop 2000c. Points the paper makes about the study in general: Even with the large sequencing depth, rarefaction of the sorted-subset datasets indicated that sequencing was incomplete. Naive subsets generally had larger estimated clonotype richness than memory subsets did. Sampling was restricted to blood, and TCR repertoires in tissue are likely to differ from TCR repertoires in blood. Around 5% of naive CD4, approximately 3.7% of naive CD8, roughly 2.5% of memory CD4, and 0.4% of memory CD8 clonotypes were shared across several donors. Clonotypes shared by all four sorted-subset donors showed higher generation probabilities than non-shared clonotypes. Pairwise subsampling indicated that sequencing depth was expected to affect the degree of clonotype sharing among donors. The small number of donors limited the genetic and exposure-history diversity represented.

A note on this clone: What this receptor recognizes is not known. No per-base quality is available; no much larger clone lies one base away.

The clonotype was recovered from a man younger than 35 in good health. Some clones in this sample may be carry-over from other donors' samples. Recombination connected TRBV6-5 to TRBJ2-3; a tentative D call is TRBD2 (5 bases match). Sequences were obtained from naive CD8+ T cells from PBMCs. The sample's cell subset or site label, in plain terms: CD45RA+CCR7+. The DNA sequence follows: TGTGCCAGCAGTCCGGAGCGGAGCACAGATACGCAGTATTTT. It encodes CASSPERSTDTQYF.